The rows below give T cell receptor beta chains drawn from one sample of a study of T cell repertoires in ileal Crohn's disease. Only in-frame clones appear in the TCRdb table, and some are missing; sequencing was by immunoSEQ multiplex PCR. Of some 28,000 clones listed, over 75% are singletons. Sequencing was done on a sample of ileal tissue. Receptors originate from an adult with Crohn's disease. Both conserved end residues are part of each CDR3. The D gene is left open where the match is weak. Size is stated for part of the rows, as once, few or many counts, or as a class when the clone is expanded.

TRBV19	TRBD2	TRBJ2-1	few	CASSIELAGYNEQFF	TGTGCCAGTAGTATAGAACTAGCGGGGTACAATGAGCAGTTCTTC
TRBV7-2	TRBD2	TRBJ2-3	.	CASSRTSGATDTQYF	TGTGCCAGCAGTCGGACTAGCGGGGCGACAGATACGCAGTATTTT
TRBV18	TRBD2	TRBJ2-5	.	CASQTSGRVETQYF	TGTGCCAGCCAGACTAGCGGGAGAGTAGAGACCCAGTACTTC
TRBV5-1	TRBD1	TRBJ2-4	.	CASSLRDRGPKNIQYF	TGCGCCAGCAGCTTGCGAGACAGGGGTCCCAAAAACATTCAGTACTTC
TRBV10-2	TRBD2	TRBJ2-3	.	CASRASGRDTQYF	TGCGCCAGCAGGGCTAGCGGGAGAGATACGCAGTATTTT
TRBV10-2	.	TRBJ2-7	few	CASGPSYEQYF	TGCGCCAGCGGCCCCTCCTACGAGCAGTACTTC
TRBV7-9	.	TRBJ2-7	.	CASSLAGLSYEQYF	TGTGCCAGCAGCTTGGCGGGCCTCTCCTACGAGCAGTACTTC
TRBV4-1	TRBD1	TRBJ1-5	.	CASSQDFTGTAYQPQHF	TGCGCCAGCAGCCAAGATTTCACCGGGACAGCGTATCAGCCCCAGCATTTT
TRBV11-2	TRBD1	TRBJ1-3	once	CASSFSAGQGAGNTIYF	TGTGCCAGCAGCTTCTCGGCGGGGCAGGGGGCTGGAAACACCATATATTTT
TRBV5-1	TRBD1	TRBJ2-1	.	CASSLGDRGSYNEQFF	TGCGCCAGCAGCTTGGGGGACAGGGGTTCCTACAATGAGCAGTTCTTC
TRBV5-1	.	TRBJ1-5	.	CASRTDLNQPQHF	TGCGCCAGCCGGACGGACTTAAATCAGCCCCAGCATTTT
TRBV6-6	TRBD2	TRBJ2-2	few	CASSYLAGRNTGELFF	TGTGCCAGCAGTTACCTAGCGGGGAGAAACACCGGGGAGCTGTTTTTT
TRBV7-2	.	TRBJ2-1	.	CASSRRDTSYNEQFF	TGTGCCAGCAGCCGCCGGGACACATCCTACAATGAGCAGTTCTTC
TRBV25-1	.	TRBJ1-1	.	CASSVQGSEAFF	TGTGCCAGCAGTGTACAGGGTAGTGAAGCTTTCTTT
TRBV19	TRBD1	TRBJ1-2	.	CASSSLGTANSNGYTF	TGTGCCAGTAGTTCCTTAGGGACAGCAAACTCGAATGGCTACACCTTC
TRBV7-2	TRBD1	TRBJ2-1	.	CASSLAIMGQGGYNEQFF	TGTGCCAGCAGCTTAGCGATCATGGGACAGGGGGGCTACAATGAGCAGTTCTTC
TRBV5-6	.	TRBJ2-1	.	CASSLRGGTPREQFF	TGTGCCAGCAGCTTACGTGGCGGTACCCCTCGTGAGCAGTTCTTC
TRBV11-2	.	TRBJ1-5	once	CASSLDGRFGQPQHF	TGTGCCAGCAGCTTAGATGGGAGATTCGGTCAGCCCCAGCATTTT
TRBV7-3	TRBD2	TRBJ2-3	few	CASSRTSGVTDTQYF	TGTGCCAGCAGCCGGACTAGCGGGGTCACAGATACGCAGTATTTT
TRBV5-1	TRBD2	TRBJ2-1	once	CASRVAGGRSYNEQFF	TGCGCCAGCAGAGTAGCGGGAGGGCGATCCTACAATGAGCAGTTCTTC
TRBV6-6	.	TRBJ2-1	.	CASSYFPLEEQFF	TGTGCCAGCAGTTACTTTCCACTCGAGGAGCAGTTCTTC